This TCR beta chain was profiled in a study of T cells in localized non-small cell lung cancer. Study conclusions and caveats: For the top 100 tumor clones, a median approximately 59 also appeared in adjacent lung. An association was observed between higher blood T cell density and longer overall survival.

V shed 5 bases and J 6 bases; nucleotides not matched to a gene: 1. Germline loops: CDR1 LNHDA, CDR2 SQIVND (reference sequence). The CDR3 length is 12 residues. Data came from immunoSEQ multiplex PCR; TCRdb stores just in-frame clones and leaves some out. Of 35,000 to 50,000 clones listed, 75% to 85% are singletons. Note on this clone: What it binds is not known.

The sequence was collected from a woman between 35 and 75 years old with stage II squamous cell lung carcinoma. The chain links TRBV19 to TRBJ2-1, with 7 bases that match TRBD1. The material was PBMCs, obtained before any cancer treatment. The CDR3 region has the DNA TGTGCCAGTAGTGGACAGGTCAATGAGCAGTTCTTC. This sequence encodes CASSGQVNEQFF.